What follows are 26 T cell receptor beta chains derived from one specimen sequenced in a study of OX40 agonist ivuxolimab in advanced cancers. Sequencing was performed with immunoSEQ multiplex PCR; in TCRdb, only in-frame clones are kept and a portion is missing. The profile shows roughly 48,000 clones, around 87% of them singletons. This specimen consisted of CD4+ or CD8+ T cells sorted from blood, obtained in a trial of the OX40 agonist ivuxolimab. These receptors all come from an adult with an advanced solid tumor such as melanoma, head and neck, liver or kidney cancer.

The rearrangement links TRBV4-1 to TRBJ2-2, with D possibly being TRBD1 or TRBD2 (5 bases each). The CDR3 is 19 residues long. V was clipped by 0 bases and J by 5 bases, with 22 bases between them. Looked up from germline, CDR1 is MGHRA and CDR2 is YSYEKL. The CDR3 sequence: CASSQEKGQTTWGTGELFF. The CDR3 bases are TGCGCCAGCAGCCAAGAGAAGGGGCAGACCACATGGGGGACCGGGGAGCTGTTTTTT.

The genes are TRBV9 and TRBJ2-4; a weak D match, TRBD1 (5 bases). V dropped 0 bases and J dropped 1 base, with 14 bases sitting between them. CDR3 length equals 17 residues. Germline CDR1 is SGDLS and CDR2 is YYNGEE. The CDR3 region has the DNA TGTGCCAGCAGCGTAGATCTTCAGGGTTCGGCCAAAAACATTCAGTACTTC. Translation gives CASSVDLQGSAKNIQYF. Together with reference TRBV9 and TRBJ2-4, the CDR3 gives the full variable domain: DSGVTQTPKHLITATGQRVTLRCSPRSGDLSVYWYQQSLDQGLQFLIQYYNGEERAKGNILERFSAQQFPDLHSELNLSSLELGDSALYFCASSVDLQGSAKNIQYFGAGTRLSVL.

J is TRBJ2-5 and V is TRBV7-9, with 7 bases lining up with TRBD2. The V and J ends lost 2 bases and 2 bases, in that order; junction bases with no gene match: 8. Looked up from germline, CDR1 is SEHNR and CDR2 is FQNEAQ (reference sequence). This CDR3 comprises 16 residues. The CDR3 here is CASSLIVLALQETQYF. The CDR3 DNA reads as TGTGCCAGCAGCTTAATCGTACTAGCGCTACAAGAGACCCAGTACTTC.

A single count supports this clone. The chain is built from TRBV5-4 and TRBJ1-2; 9 bases fit TRBD1. Germline CDR1 reads SGHNT; CDR2 reads YYREEE (reference sequence). V shed 0 bases, J shed 4 bases, and the junction held 7 bases outside the gene matches. This CDR3 region has 16 residues. DNA of the CDR3: TGTGCCAGCAGCTTGGCGGGACAGGGCCGAGGCTATGGCTACACCTTC. Translation: CASSLAGQGRGYGYTF. Full variable domain (missing parts from reference TRBV5-4 and TRBJ1-2): ETGVTQSPTHLIKTRGQQVTLRCSSQSGHNTVSWYQQALGQGPQFIFQYYREEENGRGNFPPRFSGLQFPNYSSELNVNALELDDSALYLCASSLAGQGRGYGYTFGSGTRLTVV.

This chain links TRBV9 with TRBJ2-3; D ambiguous. Trimming pared 0 bases from V and 1 base from J, leaving 3 bases between. The CDR3 loop spans 13 amino acids. Germline V CDR1 and CDR2: SGDLS, YYNGEE. This CDR3 reads CASSVGGTDTQYF. The CDR3, as DNA: TGTGCCAGCAGCGTAGGGGGCACAGATACGCAGTATTTT.

This chain links TRBV5-5 with TRBJ1-2, with a possible D match to TRBD1 (6 bases). The V gene lost 4 bases and the J gene lost 6 bases, with 16 bases spanning the gap. The CDR3 has 14 amino acids. Germline lookup yields CDR1 SGHKS and CDR2 YYEKEE (reference sequence). CDR3 nucleotide sequence: TGTGCCAGCAGCCAAGGAATGGCAGGGGATGGCTACACCTTC. It specifies CASSQGMAGDGYTF.

DNA of the CDR3: TGTGCCAGCAGTGAAGGCCCCACTGAAGCTTTCTTT. Residues: CASSEGPTEAFF. The chain has TRBV25-1 and TRBJ1-1; unclear D gene. Germline lookup yields CDR1 MGHDK and CDR2 SYGVNS. Trimming cost V 2 bases and J 4 bases, with 5 bases left between them. CDR3 size: 12 residues.

This chain uses TRBV11-3 with TRBJ2-7, with 8 bases fitting TRBD1. The CDR3 is made up of 15 amino acids. Germline V CDR1 and CDR2: SGHNT, YENEEA. V shed 3 bases and J 4 bases; nucleotides not matched to a gene: 8. The CDR3 nucleotides read TGTGCCAGCAGCTTTATCCAGGGGGCGAAATACGAGCAGTACTTC. It translates to CASSFIQGAKYEQYF.

This chain uses TRBV5-3 with TRBJ2-5; no clear D gene. TRBV5-3 is identified as an open reading frame with a role that is uncertain. The CDR3 covers 16 residues. Trimming took 0 bases from V and 2 from J, leaving 14 bases between them. The chain's CDR3 is CARSLGYARAQETQYF. The CDR3 DNA follows: TGTGCCAGAAGCTTGGGGTACGCCCGTGCGCAAGAGACCCAGTACTTC.

V usage is TRBV21-1 and J usage is TRBJ2-1; the tabulated D call, TRBD2, remains unverified against the DNA. TRBV21-1 is flagged as a pseudogene. There are 20 residues in the CDR3. The CDR3 here is CASSTTSPAESSGSENEQFF. DNA of the CDR3: TGTGCCAGCAGCACTACCTCCCCCGCCGAGTCTAGCGGAAGCGAGAATGAGCAGTTCTTC.

V and J are TRBV27 and TRBJ1-1, with 7 bases fitting TRBD1. Germline V lookup: CDR1 MNHEY, CDR2 SMNVEV (reference sequence). With V trimmed by 2 bases and J by 1 base, 1 base remained unmatched. There are 14 residues in the CDR3. DNA of the CDR3: TGTGCCAGCAGTTTAGGACAGGCGAACACTGAAGCTTTCTTT. It translates to CASSLGQANTEAFF.

The V gene is TRBV29-1, the J gene TRBJ2-1, with TRBD1 matching 9 bases. The CDR3 is 19 residues long. The germline CDR1 and CDR2 sequences are SQVTM and ANQGSEA. The V segment lost 3 bases and the J segment 0 bases; nucleotides outside the gene matches: 15. The CDR3, as DNA: TGCAGCGTTGAGAGGGACAGGGATGCTCACTTATCCTCCTACAATGAGCAGTTCTTC. Its protein is CSVERDRDAHLSSYNEQFF.

This chain connects TRBV27 to TRBJ2-7; TRBD2 matches at 11 bases. The junction had 7 bases not matched to a gene; V was cut back by 2 bases and J by 4 bases. This CDR3 is built from 16 residues. Germline lookup yields CDR1 MNHEY and CDR2 SMNVEV (reference sequence). Here the CDR3 reads CASSLTSGRKVYEQYF. As DNA, the CDR3 is TGTGCCAGCAGTTTAACTAGCGGGAGAAAAGTATACGAGCAGTACTTC.

The CDR3 protein is CASLAFPTDTQYF. The CDR3 region has the DNA TGTGCCAGTCTCGCCTTCCCTACAGATACGCAGTATTTT. The chain links TRBV6-5 to TRBJ2-3, with D uncertain. The CDR3 contains 13 residues. Germline V gene sequence: CDR1 MNHEY, CDR2 SVGAGI. V was cut by 9 bases and J by 3 bases, with 13 bases left in between.

The rearrangement uses TRBV4-3 and TRBJ1-1; D unclear. CDR3 length: 13 amino acids. CDR1 and CDR2 from the germline V gene are LGHNA and YSLEER. V lost 0 bases and J lost 11, with 13 bases in between. The CDR3 region has the DNA TGCGCCAGCAGCCAAGAGACTTATTTGGGGGCTTTCTTT. Its protein is CASSQETYLGAFF.

The chain joins TRBV6-1 to TRBJ2-3; 9 positions agree with TRBD2. The germline V gene has CDR1 MNHNS and CDR2 SASEGT. This CDR3 region has 14 residues. With 4 bases clipped from V and 4 bases from J, the junction kept 3 bases outside the gene matches. CDR3 amino acids: CASSGAGGADTQYF. CDR3 sequence (DNA): TGTGCCAGCAGTGGAGCGGGAGGCGCAGATACGCAGTATTTT.

CDR3 sequence reads: CASSFELAGHSDQETQYF. The CDR3 DNA sequence: TGTGCCAGCAGCTTCGAGTTAGCGGGCCATTCCGACCAAGAGACCCAGTACTTC. V gene TRBV4-2 combines with J gene TRBJ2-5; TRBD2 aligns across 7 bases. Germline CDR1 LGHNA, CDR2 YNFKEQ. The ends lost 5 bases at V and 0 bases at J; junction bases unmatched: 15. This CDR3 is built from 18 residues.

The V call is TRBV4-3, the J call TRBJ1-2; a weak D match, TRBD1 (5 bases). There are 12 residues in the CDR3. V was trimmed by 4 bases and J by 4 bases, leaving 7 bases between them. CDR1 and CDR2 (germline): LGHNA, YSLEER. The CDR3 DNA follows: TGCGCCAGCAGCCTCGACAGCTATGGCTACACCTTC. Encoded protein: CASSLDSYGYTF.

The chain is built from TRBV5-1 and TRBJ1-1; 9 nucleotides match TRBD1. V dropped 3 bases and J dropped 3; count of bases not matched to a gene: 12. The CDR3 loop spans 17 amino acids. Looked up from germline, CDR1 is SGHRS and CDR2 is YFSETQ. The CDR3 loop is CASSCSGDRVKDTEAFF. For the CDR3, the DNA is TGCGCCAGCAGCTGCTCAGGGGACAGGGTTAAGGACACTGAAGCTTTCTTT.

The CDR3 reads CASSSLAGLYNEQFF. The CDR3 DNA follows: TGTGCCAGCAGCTCACTAGCGGGGCTCTACAATGAGCAGTTCTTC. The chain carries TRBV7-3 and TRBJ2-1; the match to TRBD2 covers 10 bases. This CDR3 has 15 amino acids. Germline V CDR1 and CDR2: SGHTA, FQGTGA. The V and J ends lost 4 bases and 3 bases, in that order; junction bases with no gene match: 3.

The rearrangement links TRBV6-1 to TRBJ2-5, with 8 bases aligning to TRBD1. Germline lookup yields CDR1 MNHNS and CDR2 SASEGT. CDR3 length equals 14 residues. With 6 bases clipped from V and 4 bases from J, the junction kept 7 bases outside the gene matches. CDR3 sequence (DNA): TGTGCCAGCAGGGGTACAGGGGGAGGAGAGACCCAGTACTTC. Amino acid sequence: CASRGTGGGETQYF.

This clone was observed a few times. This CDR3 is CASSPPPGQEIYGYTF. The CDR3 DNA is TGTGCCAGCAGCCCACCCCCGGGACAGGAAATCTATGGCTACACCTTC. This chain links TRBV7-2 with TRBJ1-2; the match to TRBD1 covers 8 bases. The CDR3 length is 16 residues. The J segment lost 4 bases and the V segment lost 5 bases, leaving 12 bases of the junction unmatched. CDR1 SGHTA and CDR2 FQGNSA come from the germline V gene.

This CDR3 reads CASSFGSLTHYEQYF. The CDR3 nucleotides are TGTGCCAGCAGCTTTGGCAGCCTAACCCACTACGAGCAGTACTTC. This sequence joins TRBV5-6 and TRBJ2-7; unclear D gene. This CDR3 is built from 15 residues. The V and J ends lost 2 bases and 3 bases respectively, with 15 bases between them. Germline CDR1 reads SGHDT; CDR2 reads YYEEEE.

The chain uses TRBV27 and TRBJ2-3, with D tentatively TRBD2 (6 bases). Germline V gene sequence: CDR1 MNHEY, CDR2 SMNVEV (reference sequence). The V and J ends lost 3 bases and 0 bases respectively, with 13 bases between them. This CDR3 contains 16 residues. The CDR3 DNA reads as TGTGCCAGCAGTTTGCGGGGTCCCGCTAGCACAGATACGCAGTATTTT. Its protein is CASSLRGPASTDTQYF.

This clone was seen a single time. In the same sample, other DNA sequences code for this CDR3. This chain uses TRBV4-3 with TRBJ2-7; no firm D call. Trimming pared 0 bases from V and 0 bases from J, leaving 6 bases between. The germline CDR1 and CDR2 sequences are LGHNA and YSLEER. The CDR3 is 14 residues long. CDR3 bases: TGCGCCAGCAGCCAAGACGTCAGCTCCTACGAGCAGTACTTC. Its translation: CASSQDVSSYEQYF.

In its sample, this clone ranks as large. V and J are TRBV2 and TRBJ1-3; 9 bases are shared with TRBD1. Germline V gene sequence: CDR1 SNHLY, CDR2 FYNNEI. The junction had 14 bases not matched to a gene; V was cut back by 7 bases and J by 4 bases. This CDR3 has 17 residues. CDR3 nucleotides: TGTGCCAGCACTCACCGGGACAGGGTATACTCCGGAAACACCATATATTTT. It encodes CASTHRDRVYSGNTIYF.